This T cell receptor beta chain was retrieved from a study of cytomegalovirus exposure and HLA in healthy donors. Primers: 60 Vbeta forward and 13 Jbeta reverse. The method was immunoSEQ multiplex PCR; TCRdb's version includes in-frame clones alone and lacks a portion of them. The sample includes approximately 160,000 clones, about three quarters of them seen just once. Findings and limits, study-wide: In an earlier analysis, productive rearrangement rates for most beta V segments clustered near 87% or 30%. The likely explanation for a cluster of highly shared sequence variants was sequencing artifact. For most TCR sequences rarity was the rule, although some public TCRs occurred in many donors. The presence/absence work took it that sequencing depth was about the same across donors.

Comments on this clone: Its target is not known.

This receptor was obtained from a woman aged 40 to 50 in good health and CMV-seropositive. Sample: PBMCs.

This chain's CDR3 is CASSSINTEAFF. CDR3 DNA sequence: TGTGCCAGCAGTTCAATTAACACTGAAGCTTTCTTT. The rearrangement uses TRBV28 and TRBJ1-1; D gene unclear. CDR1 and CDR2 (germline): MDHEN, SYDVKM. The CDR3 runs 12 residues. Trimming took off 4 bases at V and 2 bases at J, with 5 bases between the two ends.